The present T cell receptor beta chain was sequenced within a study of blood T cell repertoires in COVID-19. Study context: T cells, B-cell-depleted T cells, or PBMCs supplied cDNA or gDNA.

Profiling relied on immunoSEQ multiplex PCR, and the TCRdb table lists in-frame clones only, not all of them. This table has about 290,000 clones, roughly 86% appearing once. Those enrolled in Seattle joined during active infection and were followed longitudinally afterward. Trimming left V 0 bases short and J 8 bases short, with 10 bases between. The germline V gene has CDR1 PRHDT and CDR2 FYEKMQ (reference sequence). The CDR3 runs to 13 residues. This clonotype originated in a woman aged 25 to 45 with COVID-19, enrolled during active disease. The sequencing sample was made of peripheral blood. The chain has TRBV13 and TRBJ1-2; the D gene is possibly TRBD1 (6 bases). CDR3 DNA: TGTGCCAGCAGCTTAGGACAGGGCCGGGGCTACACCTTC. Its protein is CASSLGQGRGYTF.